This T cell receptor (beta chain) was found in a study of blood T cell repertoires in COVID-19. Study at large: T cells, B-cell-depleted T cells, or PBMCs supplied cDNA or gDNA.

Sequencing was performed with immunoSEQ multiplex PCR; in TCRdb, only in-frame clones are kept and a portion is missing. This table has roughly 110,000 clones, approximately 90% appearing once. The V and J ends lost 2 bases and 1 base, in that order; junction bases with no gene match: 5. The CDR3 sequence is 15 residues long. Germline CDR1 SQVTM, CDR2 ANQGSEA. The chain has TRBV29-1 and TRBJ1-1, with TRBD1 matching over 9 bases. Sequenced sample: peripheral blood. The sequence derives from a human donor with acute or convalescent COVID-19. The donor label of this sample is uncertain. CDR3 in amino acids: CSVERQGVSNTEAFF. The CDR3 DNA is TGCAGCGTTGAAAGACAGGGGGTATCGAACACTGAAGCTTTCTTT.